The next 8 T cell receptor beta chains were all read from a single sample in a study of vaccination and CD4 T cells after COVID-19. Their target antigens are unknown. Noted treatment: approximately 9-day PBMC culture with coronavirus spike peptide pools or control peptides (ViraFEST assay). Sequenced with the Oncomine TCR Beta short-read assay was DNA taken from cultured CD4+ T cells. TCRdb reprocessed the PCR reads via MiXCR and lists one record per CDR3 protein. The sample includes more than 20,000 distinct CDR3 sequences, 50% to 65% of them seen just once. The input for sequencing was CD4+ T cells from blood, cultured in vitro, taken before SARS-CoV-2 vaccination. These receptors originate from a human donor who received a COVID-19 vaccine.

V is TRBV2 and J is TRBJ1-2; D unresolved. V lost 2 bases and J lost 4, with 11 bases in between. Germline CDR1 SNHLY, CDR2 FYNNEI. The CDR3 is made up of 14 amino acids. CDR3 nucleotide sequence: TGTGCCAGCAGTGAAAATTCGGCACCCTATGGCTACACCTTC. This encodes CASSENSAPYGYTF.

V usage is TRBV28 and J usage is TRBJ2-2, with 9 bases fitting TRBD1. The CDR3 sequence is 15 residues long. The junction had 4 bases not matched to a gene; V was cut back by 4 bases and J by 4 bases. The germline gives CDR1 MDHEN, CDR2 SYDVKM. The CDR3 reads CASSSQGAGTGELFF. DNA of the CDR3: TGTGCCAGCAGTTCACAGGGGGCGGGCACCGGGGAGCTGTTTTTT.

This clonotype was found a few times. The DNA for the CDR3 is TGCAGTGCTAGAAAACAGGGTTCCGGCTACACCTTC. As protein: CSARKQGSGYTF. This chain connects TRBV20-1 to TRBJ1-2; possibly TRBD1 for D (6 bases). The germline gives CDR1 DFQATT, CDR2 SNEGSKA (reference sequence). With 2 bases removed from V and 8 bases from J, the gap between germline ends came to 12 bases. This CDR3 contains 12 residues.

J is TRBJ1-2 and V is TRBV25-1; maybe TRBD1 (5 bases). The V gene lost 0 bases and the J gene lost 4 bases, with 15 bases spanning the gap. Germline CDR1 and CDR2: MGHDK and SYGVNS. The CDR3 contains 16 residues. The CDR3 sequence: CASSEYGGEDGYGYTF. For the CDR3, the DNA is TGTGCCAGCAGTGAATACGGGGGGGAAGATGGCTATGGCTACACCTTC.

The chain employs TRBV11-1 and TRBJ1-1, with D unclear. Trimming pared 3 bases from V and 0 bases from J, leaving 5 bases between. The CDR3 covers 13 residues. CDR1 SGHAT and CDR2 FQDESV come from the germline V gene (reference sequence). The CDR3 DNA reads as TGTGCCAGCAGCTTGGGGTTGAACACTGAAGCTTTCTTT. Translating gives CASSLGLNTEAFF.

J is TRBJ2-7 and V is TRBV6-1, with a weak D call TRBD1 (5 bases). Germline CDR1 reads MNHNS; CDR2 reads SASEGT. V lost 6 bases and J lost 6, with 12 bases in between. This CDR3 has 12 residues. Here the CDR3 reads CASSALQGEQYF. The CDR3 DNA reads as TGTGCCAGCAGCGCGCTCCAGGGCGAGCAGTACTTC.

The rearrangement links TRBV18 to TRBJ1-2; 7 bases match TRBD1. The CDR3 is 15 residues long. The germline gives CDR1 KGHSH, CDR2 LQKENI. The V gene end was trimmed by 3 bases and the J gene end by 9 bases; junction bases not matched to a gene: 13. In DNA form, the CDR3 reads TGTGCCAGCTCACCCACTGGCTCCACAGGGGCTAGCTACACCTTC. The encoded protein is CASSPTGSTGASYTF.

This chain links TRBV6-5 with TRBJ2-2; 9 positions agree with TRBD2. Germline CDR1 reads MNHEY; CDR2 reads SVGAGI. The V and J ends lost 0 bases and 6 bases, in that order; junction bases with no gene match: 8. This CDR3 is built from 17 residues. The CDR3, as DNA: TGTGCCAGCAGTTACTCAGCCTTAGCGGGGGAGCCCGGGGAGCTGTTTTTT. Translated, it gives CASSYSALAGEPGELFF.